Listed here are 22 T cell receptor beta chains from one sample, sequenced in a study of blood T cell repertoires in COVID-19. TCRdb's copy holds only in-frame clones and misses some; the assay was immunoSEQ multiplex PCR. The sample contains 350,000 to 450,000 clones, around 87% of which appear only once. The sample was peripheral blood. All receptors derive from a woman aged 55 to 70 with COVID-19, enrolled during active disease.

This clone was observed once. This chain uses TRBV9 with TRBJ1-1, with 9 bases identical to TRBD1. The trim removed 3 bases at V and 3 bases at J, leaving 3 bases unmatched. Germline V gives CDR1 SGDLS, CDR2 YYNGEE. CDR3 length equals 14 residues. CDR3 residues: CASSGQGGYTEAFF. The DNA of the CDR3 is TGTGCCAGCAGCGGACAGGGGGGGTACACTGAAGCTTTCTTT.

This CDR3 is CASSQDLTYEQYF. For the CDR3, the DNA is TGTGCCAGCAGCCAAGATCTTACCTACGAGCAGTACTTC. The gene calls are TRBV4-2 and TRBJ2-7; D is uncertain. Germline V lookup: CDR1 LGHNA, CDR2 YNFKEQ. CDR3 length: 13 residues. The germline V and J ends were trimmed by 0 bases and 2 bases, with 5 bases remaining between them.

This clone was counted a few times. The genes are TRBV4-1 and TRBJ1-1, with 7 bases lining up with TRBD1. J was trimmed by 3 bases and V by 5 bases; bases with no gene match: 9. The CDR3 covers 15 residues. Per germline, CDR1 MGHRA and CDR2 YSYEKL. CDR3 protein: CASSANRGRDTEAFF. CDR3 bases: TGCGCCAGCAGCGCCAACAGGGGACGGGACACTGAAGCTTTCTTT.

The CDR3 reads CASSETGLHTEAFF. Written as DNA, the CDR3 is TGTGCCAGCAGTGAAACAGGGTTGCACACTGAAGCTTTCTTT. The gene calls are TRBV2 and TRBJ1-1, with a weak D call TRBD1 (6 bases). Trimming cost V 2 bases and J 3 bases, with 10 bases left between them. Germline V gene lookup returns CDR1 SNHLY and CDR2 FYNNEI. This CDR3 contains 14 residues.

This sequence joins TRBV6-6 and TRBJ1-5; 7 bases map to TRBD1. This CDR3 has 14 amino acids. The germline CDR1 and CDR2 sequences are MNHNY and SVGAGI (reference sequence). With 5 bases clipped from V and 10 bases from J, the junction kept 11 bases outside the gene matches. CDR3 bases: TGTGCCAGCAGTAGGGGACAGATCGATGGACCCCAGCATTTT. Residues: CASSRGQIDGPQHF.

This chain connects TRBV7-9 to TRBJ1-2; 7 bases map to TRBD1. The CDR3 loop spans 15 amino acids. CDR1 and CDR2 from the germline V gene are SEHNR and FQNEAQ (reference sequence). V was clipped by 5 bases and J by 10 bases; unmatched bases: 16. The CDR3: CASSLNPGTATLYTF. The CDR3 nucleotides read TGTGCCAGCAGCCTCAATCCCGGGACAGCCACCCTCTACACCTTC. The whole variable domain, remainder taken from reference TRBV7-9 and TRBJ1-2, is DTGVSQNPRHKITKRGQNVTFRCDPISEHNRLYWYRQTLGQGPEFLTYFQNEAQLEKSRLLSDRFSAERPKGSFSTLEIQRTEQGDSAMYLCASSLNPGTATLYTFGSGTRLTVV.

The chain carries TRBV28 and TRBJ1-2; 7 bases are shared with TRBD1. J lost 7 bases, V lost 3 bases, and 5 bases had no gene match. The CDR3 contains 13 residues. Germline values: CDR1 MDHEN, CDR2 SYDVKM. The CDR3 DNA is TGTGCCAGCAGTTTGCCAGGGGGTTTTGGCTACACCTTC. As protein: CASSLPGGFGYTF.

V is TRBV7-9 and J is TRBJ2-7, with 9 bases fitting TRBD1. The V gene end was trimmed by 3 bases and the J gene end by 5 bases; junction bases not matched to a gene: 2. The CDR3 sequence is 13 residues long. The V gene's germline CDR1 is SEHNR and CDR2 FQNEAQ (reference sequence). CDR3 DNA sequence: TGTGCCAGCAGCTTGGGACAGGGCCACGAGCAGTACTTC. The encoded protein is CASSLGQGHEQYF.

This chain links TRBV7-3 with TRBJ2-7; 10 bases are shared with TRBD1. Germline V lookup: CDR1 SGHTA, CDR2 FQGTGA. The CDR3 is 14 amino acids. Losses at the gene ends were 5 bases for V and 8 bases for J; bases not matched to a gene: 9. The CDR3 reads CASSPGQGGPQQYF. Written as DNA, the CDR3 is TGTGCCAGCAGCCCCGGACAGGGGGGTCCACAGCAGTACTTC.

This chain joins TRBV6-5 and TRBJ1-1; the D gene is possibly TRBD1 (6 bases). This CDR3 is built from 13 residues. V was shortened by 7 bases and J by 11 bases, with 20 bases between the two germline ends. Germline V CDR1 and CDR2: MNHEY, SVGAGI. In nucleotides, the CDR3 is TGTGCCAGCAAAACTCAGAGGACAGTAGGGGCTTTCTTT. It is translated as CASKTQRTVGAFF.

This chain joins TRBV6-5 and TRBJ2-1, with 12 positions matching TRBD2. V lost 7 bases and J lost 5; bases outside the gene matches: 6. CDR3 length equals 15 residues. Germline-derived CDR1 and CDR2 are MNHEY and SVGAGI. The CDR3 DNA is TGTGCCAGCAACCCGGGACTAGCGGGCAACAATGAGCAGTTCTTC. Translation gives CASNPGLAGNNEQFF.

Only one count was recorded for this clone. V is TRBV5-1 and J is TRBJ1-3, with D unclear. The CDR3 runs 15 residues. Trimming pared 0 bases from V and 1 base from J, leaving 8 bases between. Germline values: CDR1 SGHRS, CDR2 YFSETQ. The CDR3: CASSLDGYSGNTIYF. DNA of the CDR3: TGCGCCAGCAGCTTGGACGGGTATTCTGGAAACACCATATATTTT.

This clone has more than one count but fewer than ten. V gene TRBV18 combines with J gene TRBJ1-3; TRBD1 matches 10 bases. Losses at the gene ends were 3 bases for V and 1 base for J; bases not matched to a gene: 6. This CDR3 has 17 amino acids. Looked up from germline, CDR1 is KGHSH and CDR2 is LQKENI. The CDR3, as DNA: TGTGCCAGCTCACCGACAGGGGGCGCTGAATCTGGAAACACCATATATTTT. Translation gives CASSPTGGAESGNTIYF.

This chain links TRBV7-9 with TRBJ1-2, with a possible D match to TRBD1 (6 bases). The CDR3 loop spans 14 amino acids. The germline V gene encodes CDR1 SEHNR and CDR2 FQNEAQ (reference sequence). Deletions cut 5 bases from V and 2 bases from J, with 12 bases between. The chain's CDR3 is CASSHTGINYGYTF. DNA for the CDR3: TGTGCCAGCAGCCACACAGGGATAAACTATGGCTACACCTTC.

CDR3 coding DNA: TGCGCCAGCAGTCACCGACTGTCAACTAATGAAAAACTGTTTTTT. This gives the protein CASSHRLSTNEKLFF. This chain links TRBV23-1 with TRBJ1-4; D is unclear. TRBV23-1 has ORF status, its function being uncertain. The ends were cut back, 3 bases at V and 0 bases at J, with 8 bases in the middle. This CDR3 is built from 15 residues.

The genes are TRBV7-2 and TRBJ2-3; 9 nucleotides agree with TRBD2. The CDR3 spans 17 residues. Trimming took 1 base from V and 3 from J; bases not matched to a gene: 8. The germline V gene encodes CDR1 SGHTA and CDR2 FQGNSA. CDR3 DNA: TGTGCCAGCAGCTTAGGGCTTGCGGGGGGGGTAACAGATACGCAGTATTTT. Translated: CASSLGLAGGVTDTQYF.

The gene calls are TRBV3-1 (or the pseudogene TRBV3-2) and TRBJ1-5; TRBD1 matches 10 bases. Germline-derived CDR1 and CDR2 are LGHDT and YNNKEL (reference sequence). The trim removed 8 bases at V and 0 bases at J, leaving 10 bases unmatched. This CDR3 has 17 residues. Here the CDR3 reads CASSGGTGANSNQPQHF. As DNA, the CDR3 is TGTGCCAGCTCAGGCGGGACAGGGGCTAATAGCAATCAGCCCCAGCATTTT.

This chain connects TRBV18 to TRBJ1-3, with 8 bases that match TRBD1. Germline loops: CDR1 KGHSH, CDR2 LQKENI. This CDR3 has 21 amino acids. V shed 3 bases and J 1 base; nucleotides not matched to a gene: 20. CDR3 loop: CASSPFRGDRSKRGSGNTIYF. The CDR3 nucleotides are TGTGCCAGCTCACCCTTCCGGGGGGACAGGTCGAAAAGAGGATCTGGAAACACCATATATTTT. Drawing the rest from reference TRBV18 and TRBJ1-3, the complete variable domain is NAGVMQNPRHLVRRRGQEARLRCSPMKGHSHVYWYRQLPEEGLKFMVYLQKENIIDESGMPKERFSAEFPKEGPSILRIQQVVRGDSAAYFCASSPFRGDRSKRGSGNTIYFGEGSWLTVV.

This rearrangement joins TRBV5-1 to TRBJ1-4; D unclear. Germline V lookup: CDR1 SGHRS, CDR2 YFSETQ. CDR3 length: 15 residues. V was clipped by 3 bases and J by 5 bases, with 14 bases between them. The CDR3 DNA reads TGCGCCAGCAGCTCAATGGCAGATAAAAATGAAAAACTGTTTTTT. This encodes CASSSMADKNEKLFF.

This clone was counted at least ten times. The CDR3 reads CAWSETGLGNQPQHF. The CDR3 nucleotides read TGTGCCTGGAGCGAGACAGGGTTAGGCAATCAGCCCCAGCATTTT. V and J are TRBV30 and TRBJ1-5; 7 nucleotides line up with TRBD1. With V trimmed by 3 bases and J by 2 bases, 7 bases remained unmatched. Germline CDR1 reads GTSNPN; CDR2 reads SVGIG (reference sequence). This CDR3 has 15 amino acids.

The chain joins TRBV14 to TRBJ2-7, with D possibly being TRBD2 (6 bases). The CDR3 covers 12 residues. From germline, CDR1 is SGHDN and CDR2 FVKESK. The V and J ends lost 7 bases and 8 bases respectively, with 15 bases between them. The CDR3 region is CASTKTRGKQYF. The CDR3 DNA sequence: TGTGCCAGCACAAAGACACGGGGGAAGCAGTACTTC.

V usage is TRBV15 and J usage is TRBJ1-4; D is undetermined. The germline V gene encodes CDR1 LNHNV and CDR2 YYDKDF (reference sequence). The CDR3 is 13 amino acids. The ends were cut back, 3 bases at V and 8 bases at J, with 10 bases in the middle. The CDR3 DNA sequence: TGTGCCACCAGCAGCAGGAGGGAAGAAAAACTGTTTTTT. Its protein product is CATSSRREEKLFF.